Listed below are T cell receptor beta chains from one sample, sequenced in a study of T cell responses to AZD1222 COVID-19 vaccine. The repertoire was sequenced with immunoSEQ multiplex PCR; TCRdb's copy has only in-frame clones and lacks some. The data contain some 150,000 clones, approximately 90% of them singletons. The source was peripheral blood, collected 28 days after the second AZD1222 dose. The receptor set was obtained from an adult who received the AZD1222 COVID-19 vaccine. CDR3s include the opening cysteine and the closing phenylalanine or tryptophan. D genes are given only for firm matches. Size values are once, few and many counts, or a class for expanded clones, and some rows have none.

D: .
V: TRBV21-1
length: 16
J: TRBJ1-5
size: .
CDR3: CASKRPGDQCGQPQHF
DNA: TGTGCCAGCAAACGCCCGGGGGACCAATGCGGTCAGCCCCAGCATTTT

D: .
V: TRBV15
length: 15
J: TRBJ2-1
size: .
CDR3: CATSGGAGAENEQFF
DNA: TGTGCCACCAGCGGGGGGGCGGGAGCCGAGAATGAGCAGTTCTTC

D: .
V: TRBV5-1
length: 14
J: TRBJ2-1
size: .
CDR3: CASSPGDFYNEQFF
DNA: TGCGCCAGCAGCCCTGGGGACTTTTACAATGAGCAGTTCTTC

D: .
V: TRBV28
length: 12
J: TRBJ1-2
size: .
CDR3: CASARTAYGYTF
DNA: TGTGCCAGCGCCCGGACGGCCTATGGCTACACCTTC

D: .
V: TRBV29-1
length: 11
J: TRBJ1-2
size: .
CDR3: CTTSGAYGYTF
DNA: TGCACCACGAGCGGGGCATATGGCTACACCTTC

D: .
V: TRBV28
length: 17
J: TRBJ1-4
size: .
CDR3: CASSLSVPGSTNEKLFF
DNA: TGTGCCAGCAGTTTATCGGTCCCGGGGTCGACTAATGAAAAACTGTTTTTT

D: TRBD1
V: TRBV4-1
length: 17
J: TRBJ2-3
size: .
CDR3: CASSQRPGQGKTDTQYF
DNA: TGCGCCAGCAGCCAAAGGCCGGGACAGGGAAAGACAGATACGCAGTATTTT

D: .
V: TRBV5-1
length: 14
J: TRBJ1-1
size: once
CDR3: CASSLSAINTEAFF
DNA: TGCGCCAGCAGCTTGAGTGCCATTAACACTGAAGCTTTCTTT

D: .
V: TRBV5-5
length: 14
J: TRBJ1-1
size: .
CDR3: CASSLAWMNTEAFF
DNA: TGTGCCAGCAGCTTGGCCTGGATGAACACTGAAGCTTTCTTT

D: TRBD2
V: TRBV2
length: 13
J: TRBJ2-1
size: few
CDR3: CAGQTSGRGEQFF
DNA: TGTGCCGGACAGACTAGCGGGAGGGGTGAGCAGTTCTTC